This TCR beta chain was profiled in a study of Ad26.COV2.S vaccination and SARS-CoV-2 variants. Study at large: Of the COV1001 trial arms, the Ad26.COV2.S arm included the donor. Once or twice, 56 days apart, Ad26.COV2.S was delivered intramuscularly.

The assay was immunoSEQ multiplex PCR, and TCRdb's table has in-frame clones only and misses some. This table holds 360,000 or so clones, about nine tenths found once. The CDR3 spans 15 residues. Germline V gene data show CDR1 as SGHTA and CDR2 as FQGTGA. Trimming took 1 base from V and 1 from J, leaving 8 bases between them. Regarding treatment: about 20 received Ad26.COV2.S at low or high dose, single or two shots; about 5 received placebo; per-sample allocation not given. Repertoires come from day 63 after the first vaccine or placebo injection. The individual, an adult aged 18-55 years, was a donor in Boston. Vaccination employed an Ad26 vector expressing the Wuhan-strain SARS-CoV-2 spike.

The rearrangement uses TRBV7-3 and TRBJ2-1; unclear D gene. The input for sequencing was peripheral blood, taken in a trial of Ad26.COV2.S vaccine versus placebo. This TCR came from a person between 18 and 60 years old who received the Ad26.COV2.S COVID-19 vaccine or a placebo. CDR3 nucleotides: TGTGCCAGCAGCTTAAAGCCCCAATCCTACAATGAGCAGTTCTTC. Translating it yields CASSLKPQSYNEQFF.